A selection of T cell receptor beta chains follows, all from one sample in a study of CD8+ T cells in alopecia areata. The protocol was immunoSEQ multiplex PCR, while the TCRdb copy is restricted to in-frame clones and leaves out a portion. The data show about 210,000 clones, approximately 40% seen once. The sample here was CD4+ T cells sorted from blood, taken at approximately week 36, from a patient treated with tofacitinib. The receptors originated from a human donor with alopecia areata. Both conserved end residues are part of each CDR3. D genes are given only for firm matches. Rows give clone size only sometimes, using once, few, many, or a class for an expanded clone.

>-|TRBV15|-|TRBJ2-7
CATSRASYEQYF
TGTGCCACCAGCAGAGCCTCCTACGAGCAGTACTTC
>-|TRBV2|TRBD2|TRBJ2-2
CASSRSGTGTGELFF
TGTGCCAGCAGTCGTAGCGGGACGGGGACCGGGGAGCTGTTTTTT
>-|TRBV19|-|TRBJ2-3
CASSMVLEGPGDTQYF
TGTGCCAGTAGTATGGTTCTAGAAGGGCCAGGGGATACGCAGTATTTT
>-|TRBV5-1|TRBD1|TRBJ2-7
CASSPRTGTYEQYF
TGCGCCAGCAGCCCCCGGACAGGGACCTACGAGCAGTACTTC
>-|TRBV30|-|TRBJ1-1
CAWSPADTEAFF
TGTGCCTGGAGTCCAGCGGACACTGAAGCTTTCTTT
>-|TRBV9|-|TRBJ2-1
CASSPTDNEQFF
TGTGCCAGCAGCCCAACGGACAATGAGCAGTTCTTC
>few|TRBV6-5|-|TRBJ2-7
CASSPNYAYEQYF
TGTGCCAGCAGTCCAAACTATGCCTACGAGCAGTACTTC
>-|TRBV19|-|TRBJ1-5
CASSTQGNQPQHF
TGTGCCAGTAGCACCCAGGGTAATCAGCCCCAGCATTTT
>once|TRBV7-2|TRBD2|TRBJ2-4
CASSSGTSGNIQYF
TGTGCCAGCAGCTCTGGGACTAGCGGGAACATTCAGTACTTC
>few|TRBV29-1|TRBD2|TRBJ2-2
CSVYTSGRRSTGELFF
TGCAGCGTTTACACTAGCGGGAGAAGGTCGACCGGGGAGCTGTTTTTT
>few|TRBV29-1|-|TRBJ1-5
CSVSTDSHQPQHF
TGCAGCGTTTCAACTGATTCTCATCAGCCCCAGCATTTT
>few|TRBV29-1|-|TRBJ2-7
CSVAGVFYEQYF
TGCAGCGTGGCAGGGGTGTTCTACGAGCAGTACTTC
>-|TRBV5-1|-|TRBJ2-3
CASRVTDTQYF
TGCGCCAGCAGAGTGACAGATACGCAGTATTTT
>-|TRBV30|-|TRBJ1-2
CAWSRDLTNYGYTF
TGTGCCTGGAGCAGGGACCTAACTAACTATGGCTACACCTTC